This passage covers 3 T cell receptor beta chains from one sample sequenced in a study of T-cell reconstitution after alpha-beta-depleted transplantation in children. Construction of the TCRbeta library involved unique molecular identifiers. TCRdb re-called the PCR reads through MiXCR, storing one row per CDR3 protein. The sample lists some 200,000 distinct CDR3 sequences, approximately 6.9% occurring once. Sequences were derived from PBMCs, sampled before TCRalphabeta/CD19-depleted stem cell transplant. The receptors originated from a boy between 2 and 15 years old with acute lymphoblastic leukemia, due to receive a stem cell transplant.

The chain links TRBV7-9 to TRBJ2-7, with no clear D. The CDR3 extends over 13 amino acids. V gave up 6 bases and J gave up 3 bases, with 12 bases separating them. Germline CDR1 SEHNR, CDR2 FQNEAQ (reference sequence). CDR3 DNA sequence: TGTGCCAGCAGTAAAGAATACTACTACGAGCAGTACTTC. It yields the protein CASSKEYYYEQYF.

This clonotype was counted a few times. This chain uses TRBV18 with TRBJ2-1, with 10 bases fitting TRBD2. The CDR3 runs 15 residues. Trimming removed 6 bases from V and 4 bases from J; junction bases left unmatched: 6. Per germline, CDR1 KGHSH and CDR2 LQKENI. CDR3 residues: CASSRGLAEYNEQFF. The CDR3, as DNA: TGTGCCAGCTCCCGTGGACTAGCGGAGTACAATGAGCAGTTCTTC.

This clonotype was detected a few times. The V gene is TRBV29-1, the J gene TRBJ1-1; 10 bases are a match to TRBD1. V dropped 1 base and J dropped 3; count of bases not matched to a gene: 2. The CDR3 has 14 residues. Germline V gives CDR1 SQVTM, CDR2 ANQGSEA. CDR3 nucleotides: TGCAGCGTTGAAGGACAGGGGGCGGACACTGAAGCTTTCTTT. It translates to CSVEGQGADTEAFF.